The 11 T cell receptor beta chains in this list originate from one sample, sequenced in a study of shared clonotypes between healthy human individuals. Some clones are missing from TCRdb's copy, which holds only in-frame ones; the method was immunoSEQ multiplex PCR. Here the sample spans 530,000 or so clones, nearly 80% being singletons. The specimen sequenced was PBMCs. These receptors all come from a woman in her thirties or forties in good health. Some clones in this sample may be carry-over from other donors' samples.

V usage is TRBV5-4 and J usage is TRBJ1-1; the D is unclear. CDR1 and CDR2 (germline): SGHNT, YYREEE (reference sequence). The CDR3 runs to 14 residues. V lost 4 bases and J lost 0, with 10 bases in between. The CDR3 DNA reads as TGTGCCAGCAGCGTGGACGGAATGAACACTGAAGCTTTCTTT. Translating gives CASSVDGMNTEAFF. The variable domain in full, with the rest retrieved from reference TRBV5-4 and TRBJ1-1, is ETGVTQSPTHLIKTRGQQVTLRCSSQSGHNTVSWYQQALGQGPQFIFQYYREEENGRGNFPPRFSGLQFPNYSSELNVNALELDDSALYLCASSVDGMNTEAFFGQGTRLTVV.

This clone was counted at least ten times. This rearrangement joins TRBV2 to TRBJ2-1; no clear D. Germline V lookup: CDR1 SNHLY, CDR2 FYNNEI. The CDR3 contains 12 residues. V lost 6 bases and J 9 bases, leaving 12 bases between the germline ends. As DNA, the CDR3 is TGTGCCAGCAGACGCGTTTTGGGTGAGCAGTTCTTC. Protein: CASRRVLGEQFF.

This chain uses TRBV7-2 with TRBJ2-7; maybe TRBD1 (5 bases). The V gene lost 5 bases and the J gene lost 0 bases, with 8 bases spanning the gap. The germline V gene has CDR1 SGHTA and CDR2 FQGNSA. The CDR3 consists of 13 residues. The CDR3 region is CASSKDISYEQYF. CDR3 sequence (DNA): TGTGCCAGCAGCAAGGACATCTCCTACGAGCAGTACTTC.

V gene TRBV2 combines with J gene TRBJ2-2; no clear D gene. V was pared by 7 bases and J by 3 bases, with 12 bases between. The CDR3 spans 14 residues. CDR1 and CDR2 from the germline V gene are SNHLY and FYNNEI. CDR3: CASTLGGHTGELFF. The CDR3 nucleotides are TGTGCCAGCACCCTAGGTGGCCACACCGGGGAGCTGTTTTTT.

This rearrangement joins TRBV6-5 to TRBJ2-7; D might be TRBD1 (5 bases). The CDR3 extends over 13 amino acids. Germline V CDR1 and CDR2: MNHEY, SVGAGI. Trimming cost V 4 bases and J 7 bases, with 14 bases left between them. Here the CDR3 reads CASSSPGFREQYF. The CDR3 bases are TGTGCCAGCAGTTCCCCAGGGTTCCGGGAGCAGTACTTC.

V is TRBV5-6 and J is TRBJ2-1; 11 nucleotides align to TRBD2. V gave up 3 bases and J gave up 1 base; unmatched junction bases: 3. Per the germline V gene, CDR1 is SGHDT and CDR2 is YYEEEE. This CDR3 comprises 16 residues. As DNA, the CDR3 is TGTGCCAGCAGCTCCACTAGCGGGAGTTCCTACAATGAGCAGTTCTTC. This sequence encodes CASSSTSGSSYNEQFF.

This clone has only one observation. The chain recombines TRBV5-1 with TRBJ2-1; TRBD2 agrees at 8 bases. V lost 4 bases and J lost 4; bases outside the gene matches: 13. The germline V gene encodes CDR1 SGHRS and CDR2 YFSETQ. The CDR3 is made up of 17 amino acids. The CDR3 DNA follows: TGCGCCAGCAGCCGAGGATTGGCGGGAGGAGGGTACAATGAGCAGTTCTTC. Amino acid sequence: CASSRGLAGGGYNEQFF.

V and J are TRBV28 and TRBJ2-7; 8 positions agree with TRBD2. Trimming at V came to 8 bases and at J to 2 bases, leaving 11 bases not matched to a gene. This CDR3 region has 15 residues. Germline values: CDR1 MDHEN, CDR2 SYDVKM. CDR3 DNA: TGTGCCAGCCTCGGGAGGGAACAGGGACCCTACGAGCAGTACTTC. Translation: CASLGREQGPYEQYF.

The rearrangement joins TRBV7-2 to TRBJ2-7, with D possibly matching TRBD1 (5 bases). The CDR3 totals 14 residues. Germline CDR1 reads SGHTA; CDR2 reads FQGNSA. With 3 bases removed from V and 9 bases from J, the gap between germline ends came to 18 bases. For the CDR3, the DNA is TGTGCCAGCAGCTTCCGGACACCAGAGGATGTGCAGTACTTC. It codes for CASSFRTPEDVQYF.

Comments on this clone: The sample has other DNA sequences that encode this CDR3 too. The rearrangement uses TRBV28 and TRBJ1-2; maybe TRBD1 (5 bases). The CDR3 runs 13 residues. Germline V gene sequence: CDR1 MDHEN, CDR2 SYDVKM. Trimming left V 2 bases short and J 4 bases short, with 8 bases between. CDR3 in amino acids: CASSLSGAYGYTF. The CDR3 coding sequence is TGTGCCAGCAGTTTAAGTGGGGCCTATGGCTACACCTTC.

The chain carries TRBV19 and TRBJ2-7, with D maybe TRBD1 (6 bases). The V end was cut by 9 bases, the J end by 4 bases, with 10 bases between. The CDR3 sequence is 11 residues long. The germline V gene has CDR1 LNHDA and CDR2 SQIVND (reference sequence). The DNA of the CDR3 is TGTGCCAGCGGGACACTTTACGAGCAGTACTTC. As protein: CASGTLYEQYF.